The entry below describes one T cell receptor beta chain. The antigen this receptor binds is unknown. One base away there is no much larger clone; base qualities are not given. Spanning cysteine to phenylalanine, the CDR3 consists of 16 amino acids. Only the CDR3 DNA stays, 48 bases, in frame from base 1. TCRbeta CDR3 regions were amplified from genomic DNA by means of the immunoSEQ Assay, a bias-controlled multiplex PCR. As for the original processing: Within the assay, amplification of reference gene primers was used to estimate how many nucleated cells each sample contained. To quantify the absolute abundance of each unique TCRbeta CDR3 rearrangement, sequence reads were collapsed and filtered. Productive Simpson clonality was computed per sample as the square root of Simpson's diversity index over productive rearrangements. The table comes from immuneACCESS by way of TCRdb, which keeps in-frame sequences with V and J called. Part of the clones is missing from these tables; in studies checked, under half for an unresolved V gene and the rest for unknown reasons. The D gene and trimming were derived from the DNA, and the V and J assignments and clone size from that table. The sample table shows roughly 290,000 clones, and 70% to 90% are seen once. Over 3.5% of the sample goes to the ten largest clones.

These data come from a study of blood T cell repertoires in COVID-19 (dated by TCRdb to 2020 to 2021). Context from the whole study: The collaborator samples originated in the United States, Italy and Spain and spanned the acute and convalescent phases of COVID-19. The prospective study material was composed of cDNA or gDNA derived from T cells, B-cell-depleted T cells, or PBMCs. Subjects who had been exposed to COVID-19, were actively infected with it, or had recovered from it provided the deeply sampled blood TCRbeta repertoires that made up the dataset. The repertoires were released in a freely available public database intended as a resource for research on the immune response to SARS-CoV-2. The samples were drawn from two sources: the first 160 participants of the ongoing ImmuneRACE study, and 1,254 subjects contributed by 6 global collaborators. Sample metadata almost always included a de-identified subject ID, COVID-19 status, age in years and sex. Where HLA class I and class II types were available, the types were taken from metadata supplied by the sample provider, not from assay-based typing.

Collaborating institutions collected whole blood in K2EDTA tubes following their own protocols. Collaborator samples were shipped for TCRbeta analysis as frozen whole blood, isolated PBMCs, or DNA extracted from either sample type. What the work shows at the level of the full study, not this receptor alone: Clinical and demographic metadata were provided uncurated, with the amount varying by source and participant.

Sequencing was performed on peripheral blood. The chain employs TRBV1 and TRBJ2-3; the D call of TRBD2 is as the table states it, not checked on the DNA. TRBV1 is designated a pseudogene. This sequence originates from a woman aged 45-65 years with active or convalescent COVID-19. CDR3 sequence: CTSSQDGRGGTDTQYF. The DNA sequence follows: TGCACCAGCAGCCAAGATGGGAGGGGGGGCACAGATACGCAGTATTTT.